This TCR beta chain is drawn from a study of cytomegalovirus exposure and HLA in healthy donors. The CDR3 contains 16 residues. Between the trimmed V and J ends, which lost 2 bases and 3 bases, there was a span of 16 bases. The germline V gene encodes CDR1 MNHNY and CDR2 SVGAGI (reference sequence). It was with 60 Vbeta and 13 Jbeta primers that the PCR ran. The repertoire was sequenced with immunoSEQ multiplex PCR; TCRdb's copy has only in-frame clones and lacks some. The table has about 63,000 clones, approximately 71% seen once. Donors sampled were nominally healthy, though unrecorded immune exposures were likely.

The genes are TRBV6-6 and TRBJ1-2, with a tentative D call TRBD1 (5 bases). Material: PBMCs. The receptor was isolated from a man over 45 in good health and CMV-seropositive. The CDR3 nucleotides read TGTGCCAGCAGTTACGGGGTTGGCAGGGCCGACTATGGCTACACCTTC. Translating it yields CASSYGVGRADYGYTF.